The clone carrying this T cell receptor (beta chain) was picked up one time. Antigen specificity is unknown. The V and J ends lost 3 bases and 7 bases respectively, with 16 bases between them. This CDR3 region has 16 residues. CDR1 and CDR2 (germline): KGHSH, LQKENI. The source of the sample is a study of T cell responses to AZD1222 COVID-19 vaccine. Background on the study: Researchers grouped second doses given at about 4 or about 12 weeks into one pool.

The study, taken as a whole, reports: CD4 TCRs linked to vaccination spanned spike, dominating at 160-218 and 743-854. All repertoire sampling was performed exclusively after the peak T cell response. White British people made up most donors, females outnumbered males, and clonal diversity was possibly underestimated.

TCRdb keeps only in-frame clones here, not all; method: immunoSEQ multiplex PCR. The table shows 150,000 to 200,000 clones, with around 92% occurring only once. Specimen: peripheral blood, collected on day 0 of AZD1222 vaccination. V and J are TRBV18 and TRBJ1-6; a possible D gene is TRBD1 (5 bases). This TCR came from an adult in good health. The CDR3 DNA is TGTGCCAGCTCACCGGTAGTGGGGGGTTACAATTCACCCCTCCACTTT. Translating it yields CASSPVVGGYNSPLHF.